The 22 T cell receptor beta chains presented below share a single source sample, sequenced in a study of metastatic and nonmetastatic thyroid tumors. Each patient went into thyroid surgery without having received any treatment. With MiXCR, TCRdb called clones anew from the PCR reads. Among 60,000 to 75,000 clones listed, 4% to 4.5% were seen once. The sequenced sample was blood. The receptor set was obtained from a female donor with papillary thyroid cancer or a benign thyroid nodule (not recorded which). Some clones in this sample may be carry-over from other donors' samples.

There are many counts of this clone. The rearrangement uses TRBV30 and TRBJ1-2, with TRBD1 identical over 7 bases. The CDR3 extends over 14 amino acids. V lost 4 bases and J lost 4; bases outside the gene matches: 9. CDR1 and CDR2 (germline): GTSNPN, SVGIG (reference sequence). The CDR3 coding sequence is TGTGCCTGGATCAGGACAGGAACAGTCTATGGCTACACCTTC. It specifies CAWIRTGTVYGYTF.

This clone was counted many times. This chain connects TRBV5-1 to TRBJ2-5; TRBD2 matches 7 bases. From germline, CDR1 is SGHRS and CDR2 YFSETQ. J lost 1 base, V lost 1 base, and 4 bases had no gene match. The CDR3 sequence is 15 residues long. CDR3 sequence reads: CASSLSPSGQETQYF. For the CDR3, the DNA is TGCGCCAGCAGCTTGTCCCCTAGCGGCCAAGAGACCCAGTACTTC.

This chain uses TRBV7-9 with TRBJ1-5, with a possible D match to TRBD1 (6 bases). From germline, CDR1 is SEHNR and CDR2 FQNEAQ (reference sequence). The V end lost 4 bases, the J end lost 4 bases, and 14 bases lay between the germline ends. This CDR3 spans 15 amino acids. CDR3 bases: TGTGCCAGCAGCTCAACAGGGTCTGGAAATCAGCCCCAGCATTTT. Amino acids: CASSSTGSGNQPQHF.

At least ten counts were recorded for this clone. The V and J genes are TRBV6-1 and TRBJ2-2; D uncertain. V lost 5 bases and J 6 bases, leaving 7 bases between the germline ends. This CDR3 region has 12 residues. Germline V gene sequence: CDR1 MNHNS, CDR2 SASEGT. In DNA, the CDR3 is TGTGCCAGCAGTTATAGGGCCGGGGAGCTGTTTTTT. Protein sequence: CASSYRAGELFF.

In its sample, this clone was seen many times. Other DNA sequences of this sample code for an identical CDR3. The V call is TRBV24-1, the J call TRBJ2-7; TRBD2 agrees at 7 bases. V was pared by 6 bases and J by 4 bases, with 5 bases of the junction left unmatched. The CDR3 runs 13 residues. CDR1 KGHDR and CDR2 SFDVKD come from the germline V gene. The CDR3 DNA reads TGTGCCACCAGTCAGGCGGGAGAATACGAGCAGTACTTC. Amino acid sequence: CATSQAGEYEQYF.

This clone was counted at least ten times. The chain is built from TRBV5-5 and TRBJ1-1; 9 bases fit TRBD1. CDR1 and CDR2 (germline): SGHKS, YYEKEE (reference sequence). The CDR3 extends over 15 amino acids. Trimming cost V 3 bases and J 5 bases; bases outside gene matches: 8. CDR3 bases: TGTGCCAGCAGCTATACAGGGGGCGCTGAGACTGAAGCTTTCTTT. Translation: CASSYTGGAETEAFF.

As regards this clone: Possible read error: a much larger clone is one base away. V gene TRBV7-2 combines with J gene TRBJ2-5, with D perhaps TRBD2 (6 bases). The CDR3 has 12 amino acids. CDR1 is SGHTA, CDR2 FQGNSA, per germline. V was clipped by 3 bases and J by 9 bases, with 11 bases between them. CDR3 DNA sequence: TGTGCCAGCAGCTTCCGAGGGGAGGCCCAGTACTTC. Translating it yields CASSFRGEAQYF.

This chain connects TRBV30 to TRBJ2-7; 9 nucleotides align to TRBD1. Germline V gene lookup returns CDR1 GTSNPN and CDR2 SVGIG (reference sequence). The CDR3 has 13 residues. V shed 2 bases, J shed 5 bases, and the junction held 4 bases outside the gene matches. The CDR3 region is CAWSWDREHEQYF. CDR3 DNA sequence: TGTGCCTGGAGTTGGGACAGGGAGCACGAGCAGTACTTC.

This clone was seen repeatedly, ten times or more. The genes are TRBV6-1 and TRBJ2-3, with TRBD2 matching 7 bases. CDR1 is MNHNS and CDR2 is SASEGT in the germline V gene. Trimming at V came to 7 bases and at J to 1 base, leaving 11 bases not matched to a gene. The CDR3 has 16 amino acids. This CDR3 reads CASTQKGLAGTDTQYF. The CDR3 DNA reads TGTGCCAGCACTCAAAAAGGGCTAGCGGGCACAGATACGCAGTATTTT.

This clone was detected ten times or more. J is TRBJ2-1 and V is TRBV7-3; D perhaps matches TRBD2 (6 bases). The V and J ends lost 5 bases and 4 bases respectively, with 9 bases between them. The CDR3 contains 13 residues. The germline V gene has CDR1 SGHTA and CDR2 FQGTGA. The CDR3 sequence: CASSLGTYNEQFF. The CDR3 DNA reads as TGTGCCAGCAGCCTAGGGACTTACAATGAGCAGTTCTTC.

This clone was observed a few times. The rearrangement links TRBV18 to TRBJ1-4; D may be TRBD1 (6 bases). V gave up 3 bases and J gave up 7 bases, with 9 bases separating them. The CDR3 is made up of 13 amino acids. CDR1 and CDR2 from the germline V gene are KGHSH and LQKENI. The CDR3: CASSPTRGEKLFF. For the CDR3, the DNA is TGTGCCAGCTCACCGACCAGGGGTGAAAAACTGTTTTTT.

This clone was detected many times. The J gene is TRBJ2-7, the V gene TRBV6-1; 7 bases match TRBD1. CDR1 and CDR2 from the germline V gene are MNHNS and SASEGT. Trimming removed 8 bases from V and 6 bases from J; junction bases left unmatched: 7. The CDR3 is 12 amino acids. As DNA, the CDR3 is TGTGCCAGCGGGGAGACAGGGCCCGAGCAGTACTTC. This gives the protein CASGETGPEQYF.

This rearrangement joins TRBV7-3 to TRBJ1-6; no firm D call. The germline gives CDR1 SGHTA, CDR2 FQGTGA. Trimming shortened V by 5 bases and J by 7 bases, and 15 bases separated the two germline ends. The CDR3 extends over 15 amino acids. CDR3 coding DNA: TGTGCCAGCAGCCGCCAATGGGCCGGGAATTCACCCCTCCACTTT. It yields the protein CASSRQWAGNSPLHF.

This clone was found a few times. This may be a read error: a much more frequent sequence differs by one nucleotide. The chain combines TRBV5-1 with TRBJ2-5; possibly TRBD2 for D (6 bases). Per the germline V gene, CDR1 is SGHRS and CDR2 is YFSETQ. The V end lost 0 bases, the J end lost 7 bases, and 16 bases lay between the germline ends. CDR3 length: 15 amino acids. In nucleotides, the CDR3 is TGCGCCAGCAGCTTGGCCCCCTGGAGGGATGGGACCCAGTACTTC. Its protein is CASSLAPWRDGTQYF.

Ten or more counts support this clone. This specimen includes other DNA sequences encoding the same CDR3. This sequence joins TRBV2 and TRBJ2-3; D remains unclear. This CDR3 comprises 15 residues. CDR1 and CDR2 from the germline V gene are SNHLY and FYNNEI. V was pared by 5 bases and J by 4 bases, with 16 bases between. The CDR3 region has the DNA TGTGCCAGCAGTCCCGATGAAGGGCGGTCAGATACGCAGTATTTT. Protein product: CASSPDEGRSDTQYF.

This clone was seen more than once but under ten times. The chain recombines TRBV24-1 with TRBJ1-1; no clear D gene. The CDR3 has 15 residues. Trimming took off 5 bases at V and 0 bases at J, with 12 bases between the two ends. The germline gives CDR1 KGHDR, CDR2 SFDVKD. The CDR3 nucleotides are TGTGCCACCAGTGCCCCGAGGAAGGTGAACACTGAAGCTTTCTTT. Translated, it gives CATSAPRKVNTEAFF.

V and J are TRBV15 and TRBJ2-7; 8 bases line up with TRBD1. Trimming at V came to 9 bases and at J to 3 bases, leaving 7 bases not matched to a gene. CDR1 and CDR2 from the germline V gene are LNHNV and YYDKDF (reference sequence). The CDR3 has 13 amino acids. In DNA form, the CDR3 reads TGTGCCACTGGGACAGGTTTAAACTACGAGCAGTACTTC. Protein sequence: CATGTGLNYEQYF.

This clone appeared many times. This chain uses TRBV20-1 with TRBJ2-7; either TRBD1 or TRBD2 may fit D (6 bases each). Trimming removed 0 bases at V and 4 bases at J, with 16 bases between. The CDR3 is 15 residues long. Germline V CDR1 and CDR2: DFQATT, SNEGSKA (reference sequence). CDR3 nucleotide sequence: TGCAGTGCTAGAGATGGGGGCGGGGTATGGTACGAGCAGTACTTC. This codes for CSARDGGGVWYEQYF.

The chain uses TRBV19 and TRBJ2-6, with 10 bases fitting TRBD1. Per germline, CDR1 LNHDA and CDR2 SQIVND (reference sequence). Trimming at V came to 4 bases and at J to 0 bases, leaving 3 bases not matched to a gene. CDR3 size: 17 residues. CDR3 coding DNA: TGTGCCAGTAGTAGAGGGACAGGGGTCTCTGGGGCCAACGTCCTGACTTTC. Protein: CASSRGTGVSGANVLTF. Supplemented by reference TRBV19 and TRBJ2-6, the full variable domain reads DGGITQSPKYLFRKEGQNVTLSCEQNLNHDAMYWYRQDPGQGLRLIYYSQIVNDFQKGDIAEGYSVSREKKESFPLTVTSAQKNPTAFYLCASSRGTGVSGANVLTFGAGSRLTVL.

The sample holds a few counts of this clone. The rearrangement joins TRBV12-3 or TRBV12-4 to TRBJ2-1; D unclear. There are 14 residues in the CDR3. Deletions cut 6 bases from V and 14 bases from J, with 23 bases between. CDR3 bases: TGTGCCAGCAGAAAACGGACGGCCTCTACCCAGAAGTTCTTC. Its translation is CASRKRTASTQKFF.

This clone showed up many times. This sequence joins TRBV5-4 and TRBJ1-6, with 9 nucleotides matching TRBD1. CDR3 length: 16 residues. Germline loops: CDR1 SGHNT, CDR2 YYREEE (reference sequence). V lost 4 bases and J lost 8; bases outside the gene matches: 10. As DNA, the CDR3 is TGTGCCAGCAGCGCAAACAGGGGGCTGGTGGATTCACCCCTCCACTTT. It yields the protein CASSANRGLVDSPLHF.

In this sample, this clone turned up many times. The CDR3 here is CASLGRGGEKLFF. The CDR3 DNA reads as TGTGCCAGCTTGGGCAGGGGAGGTGAAAAACTGTTTTTT. The gene calls are TRBV3-1 and TRBJ1-4; maybe TRBD1 (6 bases). CDR3 size: 13 residues. Per germline, CDR1 LGHDT and CDR2 YNNKEL (reference sequence). The V end lost 8 bases, the J end lost 7 bases, and 14 bases lay between the germline ends. The entire variable domain, with the rest obtained from reference TRBV3-1 and TRBJ1-4, is as follows: DTAVSQTPKYLVTQMGNDKSIKCEQNLGHDTMYWYKQDSKKFLKIMFSYNNKELIINETVPNRFSPKSPDKAHLNLHINSLELGDSAVYFCASLGRGGEKLFFGSGTQLSVL.